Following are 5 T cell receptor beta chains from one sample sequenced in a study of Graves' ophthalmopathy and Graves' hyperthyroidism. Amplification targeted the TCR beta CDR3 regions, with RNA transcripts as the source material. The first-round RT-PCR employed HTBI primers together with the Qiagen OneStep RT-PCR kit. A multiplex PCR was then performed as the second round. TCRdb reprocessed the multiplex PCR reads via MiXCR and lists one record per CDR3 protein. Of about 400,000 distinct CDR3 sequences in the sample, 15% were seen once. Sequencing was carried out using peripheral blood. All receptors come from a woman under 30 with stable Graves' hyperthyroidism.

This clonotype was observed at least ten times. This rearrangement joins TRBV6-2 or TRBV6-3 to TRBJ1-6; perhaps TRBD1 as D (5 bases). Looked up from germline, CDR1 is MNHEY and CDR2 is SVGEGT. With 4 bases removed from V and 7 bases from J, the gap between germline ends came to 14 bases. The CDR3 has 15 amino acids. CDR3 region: CASSSEGTGNSPLHF. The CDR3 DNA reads TGTGCCAGCAGTTCCGAGGGGACTGGCAATTCACCCCTCCACTTT.

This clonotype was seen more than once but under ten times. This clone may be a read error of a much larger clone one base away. This chain's CDR3 is CASRAPGPNYEQCF. Written as DNA, the CDR3 is TGTGCCAGTAGAGCCCCGGGACCGAACTACGAGCAGTGCTTC. The chain uses TRBV19 and TRBJ2-7, with D perhaps assigned TRBD1 or TRBD2 (5 bases each). The CDR3 is made up of 14 amino acids. Germline V gene data show CDR1 as LNHDA and CDR2 as SQIVND (reference sequence). Full variable domain (rest looked up from reference TRBV19 and TRBJ2-7): DGGITQSPKYLFRKEGQNVTLSCEQNLNHDAMYWYRQDPGQGLRLIYYSQIVNDFQKGDIAEGYSVSREKKESFPLTVTSAQKNPTAFYLCASRAPGPNYEQCFGPGTRLTVT.

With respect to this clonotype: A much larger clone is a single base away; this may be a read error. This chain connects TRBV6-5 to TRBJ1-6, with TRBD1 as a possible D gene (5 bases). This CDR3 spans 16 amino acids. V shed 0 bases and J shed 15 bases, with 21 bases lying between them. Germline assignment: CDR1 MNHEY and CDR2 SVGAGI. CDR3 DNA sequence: TGTGCCAGCAGTTACTCGGGGCAGCCCTTAAGGACACACCTCCACTTT. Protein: CASSYSGQPLRTHLHF.

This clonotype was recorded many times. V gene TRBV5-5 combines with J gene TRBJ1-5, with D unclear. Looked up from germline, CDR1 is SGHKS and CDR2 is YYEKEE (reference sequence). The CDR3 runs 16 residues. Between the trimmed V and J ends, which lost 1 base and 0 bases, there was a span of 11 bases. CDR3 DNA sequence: TGTGCCAGCAGCTTGAGCAGTCCATATAGCAATCAGCCCCAGCATTTT. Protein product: CASSLSSPYSNQPQHF.

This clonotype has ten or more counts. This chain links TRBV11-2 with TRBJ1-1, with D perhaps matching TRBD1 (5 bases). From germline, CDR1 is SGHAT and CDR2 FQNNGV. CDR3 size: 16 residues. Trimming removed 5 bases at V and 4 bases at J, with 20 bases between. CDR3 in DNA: TGTGCCAGCAGCCACCCGGGGGGTTCGAGGGGCACTGAAGCTTTCTTT. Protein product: CASSHPGGSRGTEAFF.